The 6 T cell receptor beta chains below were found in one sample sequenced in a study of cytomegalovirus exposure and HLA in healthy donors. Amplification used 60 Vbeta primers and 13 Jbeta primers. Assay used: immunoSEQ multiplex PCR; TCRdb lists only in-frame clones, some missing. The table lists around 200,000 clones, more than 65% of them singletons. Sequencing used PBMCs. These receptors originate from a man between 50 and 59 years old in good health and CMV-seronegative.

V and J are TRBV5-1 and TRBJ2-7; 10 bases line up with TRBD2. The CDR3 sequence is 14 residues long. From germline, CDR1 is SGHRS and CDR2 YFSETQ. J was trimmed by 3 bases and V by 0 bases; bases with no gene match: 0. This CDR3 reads CASSLVAGGYEQYF. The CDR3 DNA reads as TGCGCCAGCAGCTTGGTAGCGGGAGGCTACGAGCAGTACTTC.

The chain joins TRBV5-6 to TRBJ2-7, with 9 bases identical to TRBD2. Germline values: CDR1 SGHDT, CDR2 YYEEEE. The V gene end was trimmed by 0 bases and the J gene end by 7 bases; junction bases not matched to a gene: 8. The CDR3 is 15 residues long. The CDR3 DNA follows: TGTGCCAGCAGCTTGGGGGGACTAGCCCTGAGGGAGCAGTACTTC. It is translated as CASSLGGLALREQYF. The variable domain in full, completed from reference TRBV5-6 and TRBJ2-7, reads DAGVTQSPTHLIKTRGQQVTLRCSPKSGHDTVSWYQQALGQGPQFIFQYYEEEERQRGNFPDRFSGHQFPNYSSELNVNALLLGDSALYLCASSLGGLALREQYFGPGTRLTVT.

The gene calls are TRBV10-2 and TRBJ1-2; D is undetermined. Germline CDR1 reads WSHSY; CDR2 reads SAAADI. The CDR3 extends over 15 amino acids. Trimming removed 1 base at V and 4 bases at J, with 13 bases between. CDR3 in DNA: TGCGCCAGCAGTGAGTTGGTCCCAGGATCCTATGGCTACACCTTC. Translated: CASSELVPGSYGYTF.

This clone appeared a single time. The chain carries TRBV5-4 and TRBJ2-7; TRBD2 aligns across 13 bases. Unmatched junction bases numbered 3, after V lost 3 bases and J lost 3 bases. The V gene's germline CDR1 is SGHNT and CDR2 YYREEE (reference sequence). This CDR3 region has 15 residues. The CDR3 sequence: CASSSWTSGGYEQYF. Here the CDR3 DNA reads TGTGCCAGCAGCTCTTGGACTAGCGGGGGCTACGAGCAGTACTTC.

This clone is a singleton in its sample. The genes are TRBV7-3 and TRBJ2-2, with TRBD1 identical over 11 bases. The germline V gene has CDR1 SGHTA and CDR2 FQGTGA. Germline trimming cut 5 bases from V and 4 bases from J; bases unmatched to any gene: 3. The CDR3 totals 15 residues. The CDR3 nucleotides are TGTGCCAGCAGCCGGGGACAGGGGGGCACCGGGGAGCTGTTTTTT. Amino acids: CASSRGQGGTGELFF.

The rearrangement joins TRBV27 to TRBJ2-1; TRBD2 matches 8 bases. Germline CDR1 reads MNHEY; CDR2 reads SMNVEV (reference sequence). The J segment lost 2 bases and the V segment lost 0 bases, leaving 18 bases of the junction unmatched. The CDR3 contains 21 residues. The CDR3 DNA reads TGTGCCAGCAGTTTATCGGCGGCGGGGACTAGAGGTCGGGCGGCCTACAATGAGCAGTTCTTC. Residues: CASSLSAAGTRGRAAYNEQFF.